This entry lists 22 T cell receptor beta chains sequenced from one sample in a study of OX40 agonist ivuxolimab in advanced cancers. The data were produced by immunoSEQ multiplex PCR, yet TCRdb's version contains in-frame clones alone and is incomplete. The sample holds around 38,000 clones; roughly 82% are singletons and the top ten take 7.6%. Sequenced material: CD4+ or CD8+ T cells sorted from blood, taken in a trial of the OX40 agonist ivuxolimab. These receptors all come from an adult with an advanced solid tumor such as melanoma, head and neck, liver or kidney cancer.

The V call is TRBV6-8, the J call TRBJ2-7; D unresolved. CDR3 length: 11 residues. Deletions cut 6 bases from V and 0 bases from J, with 3 bases between. Per germline, CDR1 MNHGY and CDR2 SAAAGT. CDR3 in DNA: TGTGCCAGCAGCCCCTCCTACGAGCAGTACTTC. Its protein is CASSPSYEQYF.

The chain joins TRBV18 to TRBJ1-1; D perhaps matches TRBD1 (5 bases). Germline V gene data show CDR1 as KGHSH and CDR2 as LQKENI. This CDR3 spans 17 amino acids. Trimming cost V 3 bases and J 5 bases, with 22 bases left between them. In nucleotides, the CDR3 is TGTGCCAGCTCACCGGTTTCAGGGACGGGTGGACGTACTGAAGCTTTCTTT. Residues: CASSPVSGTGGRTEAFF.

This chain connects TRBV5-5 to TRBJ1-2; the match to TRBD1 covers 8 bases. The CDR3 loop spans 18 amino acids. The germline V gene has CDR1 SGHKS and CDR2 YYEKEE (reference sequence). The junction had 14 bases not matched to a gene; V was cut back by 0 bases and J by 4 bases. Here the CDR3 DNA reads TGTGCCAGCAGCTTGGCTGTCGCAGGGGGCGGTGTAAGCTATGGCTACACCTTC. This gives the protein CASSLAVAGGGVSYGYTF.

This sequence joins TRBV5-6 and TRBJ2-7; D ambiguous. Germline V lookup: CDR1 SGHDT, CDR2 YYEEEE. CDR3 length: 14 residues. Trimming removed 0 bases at V and 3 bases at J, with 10 bases between. For the CDR3, the DNA is TGTGCCAGCAGCTTGGCTGGGATGGGCTACGAGCAGTACTTC. Amino acids: CASSLAGMGYEQYF.

The rearrangement joins TRBV4-3 to TRBJ1-4; D call uncertain. CDR3 length: 16 residues. CDR1 and CDR2 (germline): LGHNA, YSLEER. V was cut by 4 bases and J by 4 bases, with 16 bases left in between. CDR3 sequence reads: CASSLELGAGNEKLFF. The CDR3 DNA follows: TGCGCCAGCAGCCTAGAATTGGGAGCGGGTAATGAAAAACTGTTTTTT.

This sequence joins TRBV5-6 and TRBJ1-2, with D unresolved. This CDR3 region has 15 residues. Germline V gene data show CDR1 as SGHDT and CDR2 as YYEEEE. The V end lost 4 bases, the J end lost 3 bases, and 16 bases lay between the germline ends. The CDR3 DNA is TGTGCCAGCAGCCTAGAGGGCCTGGATGACTATGGCTACACCTTC. It specifies CASSLEGLDDYGYTF.

The chain recombines TRBV6-4 with TRBJ2-2; 8 bases match TRBD2. The germline gives CDR1 MRHNA, CDR2 SNTAGT. The CDR3 has 18 amino acids. V lost 0 bases, J lost 5 bases, and 11 bases stayed unmatched. The CDR3 DNA is TGTGCCAGCAGTGACTCCGCGGTAGCGGGAAAAGAAACCGGGGAGCTGTTTTTT. It specifies CASSDSAVAGKETGELFF.

The chain carries TRBV5-1 and TRBJ2-6; TRBD1 agrees at 7 bases. This CDR3 is built from 16 residues. Trimming removed 2 bases from V and 3 bases from J; junction bases left unmatched: 5. Germline CDR1 SGHRS, CDR2 YFSETQ. In DNA form, the CDR3 reads TGCGCCAGCAGCTTCCAGACAGGGTTTGGGGCCAACGTCCTGACTTTC. Encoded protein: CASSFQTGFGANVLTF. Together with reference TRBV5-1 and TRBJ2-6, the CDR3 gives the full variable domain: KAGVTQTPRYLIKTRGQQVTLSCSPISGHRSVSWYQQTPGQGLQFLFEYFSETQRNKGNFPGRFSGRQFSNSRSEMNVSTLELGDSALYLCASSFQTGFGANVLTFGAGSRLTVL.

V is TRBV7-8 and J is TRBJ2-7, with 10 bases aligning to TRBD2. Looked up from germline, CDR1 is SGHVS and CDR2 is FQNEAQ. The CDR3 is 16 amino acids. Germline trimming cut 4 bases from V and 4 bases from J; bases unmatched to any gene: 10. In DNA, the CDR3 is TGTGCCAGCAGCTCCTACAGCGGGAGGGTTTTGTACGAGCAGTACTTC. The encoded protein is CASSSYSGRVLYEQYF.

This clone has just one count. Other DNA sequences within the sample encode an identical CDR3. The chain carries TRBV27 and TRBJ1-2; D may be TRBD1 (6 bases). V lost 6 bases and J lost 1, with 15 bases in between. This CDR3 region has 15 residues. The germline CDR1 and CDR2 sequences are MNHEY and SMNVEV (reference sequence). This CDR3 reads CASSPRRGLNYGYTF. CDR3 nucleotide sequence: TGTGCCAGCAGCCCCCGCAGGGGCCTTAACTATGGCTACACCTTC.

This sequence joins TRBV4-3 and TRBJ2-1; tentatively, D is TRBD1 or TRBD2 (5 bases each). The CDR3 totals 14 residues. V shed 0 bases and J shed 5 bases, with 8 bases lying between them. The germline gives CDR1 LGHNA, CDR2 YSLEER. Here the CDR3 reads CASSQEEGHNEQFF. The CDR3 nucleotides read TGCGCCAGCAGCCAAGAAGAGGGGCACAATGAGCAGTTCTTC.

In nucleotides, the CDR3 is TGTGCCAGCAGCTTAGAGGGCTTTACGGGAGACTCCTACAATGAGCAGTTCTTC. It translates to CASSLEGFTGDSYNEQFF. The gene calls are TRBV5-4 and TRBJ2-1; perhaps TRBD2 as D (6 bases). The V end was cut by 2 bases, the J end by 0 bases, with 18 bases between. The CDR3 is made up of 18 amino acids. The germline V gene has CDR1 SGHNT and CDR2 YYREEE (reference sequence).

This chain links TRBV7-2 with TRBJ2-3; 9 bases map to TRBD1. The CDR3 covers 16 residues. The V gene's germline CDR1 is SGHTA and CDR2 FQGNSA. V lost 6 bases and J lost 4; bases outside the gene matches: 11. DNA of the CDR3: TGTGCCAGCAGACCTCGGGACAGGGTGAGGTCAGATACGCAGTATTTT. Translating gives CASRPRDRVRSDTQYF. The whole variable domain, filled in from reference TRBV7-2 and TRBJ2-3, reads GAGVSQSPSNKVTEKGKDVELRCDPISGHTALYWYRQSLGQGLEFLIYFQGNSAPDKSGLPSDRFSAERTGGSVSTLTIQRTQQEDSAVYLCASRPRDRVRSDTQYFGPGTRLTVL.

The CDR3 DNA is TGTGCCAGCAGAATCATCGGGTCCTACGAGCAGTACTTC. Protein sequence: CASRIIGSYEQYF. The chain employs TRBV5-4 and TRBJ2-7, with D uncertain. This CDR3 region has 13 residues. With 5 bases removed from V and 1 base from J, the gap between germline ends came to 10 bases. Germline V gene sequence: CDR1 SGHNT, CDR2 YYREEE (reference sequence).

The rearrangement joins TRBV29-1 to TRBJ1-3; maybe TRBD1 (5 bases). V was shortened by 1 base and J by 8 bases, with 21 bases between the two germline ends. The germline gives CDR1 SQVTM, CDR2 ANQGSEA. This CDR3 is built from 16 residues. The CDR3, as DNA: TGCAGCGTTGAAGTTGAGGGGTCGGGGATTGTAGACACCATATATTTT. It specifies CSVEVEGSGIVDTIYF.

The chain joins TRBV19 to TRBJ2-1, with 7 bases that match TRBD1. Trimming at V came to 3 bases and at J to 13 bases, leaving 12 bases not matched to a gene. Per the germline V gene, CDR1 is LNHDA and CDR2 is SQIVND (reference sequence). CDR3 length: 14 amino acids. The CDR3: CASSIALSDRSQFF. Here the CDR3 DNA reads TGTGCCAGTAGTATCGCCCTCTCGGACAGGTCACAGTTCTTC. Together with reference TRBV19 and TRBJ2-1, the CDR3 gives the full variable domain: DGGITQSPKYLFRKEGQNVTLSCEQNLNHDAMYWYRQDPGQGLRLIYYSQIVNDFQKGDIAEGYSVSREKKESFPLTVTSAQKNPTAFYLCASSIALSDRSQFFGPGTRLTVL.

This sequence joins TRBV6-6 and TRBJ2-3; TRBD1 might be the D (6 bases). The length of the CDR3 is 15 residues. V dropped 5 bases and J dropped 2 bases, with 14 bases sitting between them. Germline-derived CDR1 and CDR2 are MNHNY and SVGAGI (reference sequence). The CDR3 DNA reads as TGTGCCAGCAGTGGACAGTGGATCTCCACAGATACGCAGTATTTT. Protein sequence: CASSGQWISTDTQYF.

The rearrangement links TRBV6-1 to TRBJ1-1, with 7 bases lining up with TRBD1. Germline trimming cut 7 bases from V and 0 bases from J; bases unmatched to any gene: 8. The germline V gene encodes CDR1 MNHNS and CDR2 SASEGT. CDR3 length equals 15 residues. For the CDR3, the DNA is TGTGCCAGCACCCGGGACAGCTTAATGAACACTGAAGCTTTCTTT. This encodes CASTRDSLMNTEAFF.

The chain uses TRBV5-4 and TRBJ2-5, with D hard to call. The germline gives CDR1 SGHNT, CDR2 YYREEE (reference sequence). Trimming took 4 bases from V and 2 from J, leaving 18 bases between them. This CDR3 has 16 residues. The CDR3, as DNA: TGTGCCAGCAGCCCGGCGTTGGCTGTAATACAAGAGACCCAGTACTTC. Translated, it gives CASSPALAVIQETQYF.

Details on this clone: Other DNA variants within this sample encode the same CDR3. The J gene is TRBJ1-1, the V gene TRBV6-6; possible D gene TRBD1, 5 bases. This CDR3 is 12 amino acids long. V lost 2 bases and J lost 5, with 6 bases in between. Germline V CDR1 and CDR2: MNHNY, SVGAGI (reference sequence). This chain's CDR3 is CASSYGGTEAFF. Here the CDR3 DNA reads TGTGCCAGCAGTTACGGGGGAACTGAAGCTTTCTTT.

This clone has a single count. The chain uses TRBV28 and TRBJ2-3, with a tentative D call TRBD1 (7 bases). The germline V and J ends were trimmed by 6 bases and 0 bases, with 13 bases remaining between them. The CDR3 has 15 amino acids. Germline CDR1 reads MDHEN; CDR2 reads SYDVKM. The CDR3 loop is CASSRGTVSTDTQYF. The CDR3 DNA sequence: TGTGCCAGCAGCCGCGGGACAGTCAGCACAGATACGCAGTATTTT.

The genes are TRBV27 and TRBJ1-5; tentatively, D is TRBD1 (5 bases). V lost 6 bases, J lost 1 base, and 10 bases lay in between. Germline V gene lookup returns CDR1 MNHEY and CDR2 SMNVEV (reference sequence). The CDR3 sequence is 14 residues long. CDR3 residues: CASRNRDSNQPQHF. CDR3 in DNA: TGTGCCAGCAGGAACCGGGACAGCAATCAGCCCCAGCATTTT.